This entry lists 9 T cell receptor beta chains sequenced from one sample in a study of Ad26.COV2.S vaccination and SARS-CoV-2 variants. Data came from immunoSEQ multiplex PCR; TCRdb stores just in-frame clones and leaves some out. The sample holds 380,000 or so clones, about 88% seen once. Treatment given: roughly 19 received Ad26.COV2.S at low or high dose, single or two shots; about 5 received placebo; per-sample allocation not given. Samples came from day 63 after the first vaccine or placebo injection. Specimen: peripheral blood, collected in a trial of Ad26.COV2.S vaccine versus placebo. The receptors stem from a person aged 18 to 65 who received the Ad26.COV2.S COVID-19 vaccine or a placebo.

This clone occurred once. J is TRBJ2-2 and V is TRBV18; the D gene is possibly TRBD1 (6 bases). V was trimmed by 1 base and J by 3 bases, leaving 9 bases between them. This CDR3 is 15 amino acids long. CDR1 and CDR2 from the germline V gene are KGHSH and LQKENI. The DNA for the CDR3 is TGTGCCAGCTCACCACGGGACATACACACCGGGGAGCTGTTTTTT. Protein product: CASSPRDIHTGELFF.

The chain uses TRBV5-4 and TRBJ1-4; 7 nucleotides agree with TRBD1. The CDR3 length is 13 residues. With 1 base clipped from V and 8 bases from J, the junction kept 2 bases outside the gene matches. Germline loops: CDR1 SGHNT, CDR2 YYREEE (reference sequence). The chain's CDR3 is CASSLTGEEKLFF. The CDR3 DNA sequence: TGTGCCAGCAGCTTGACAGGGGAGGAAAAACTGTTTTTT.

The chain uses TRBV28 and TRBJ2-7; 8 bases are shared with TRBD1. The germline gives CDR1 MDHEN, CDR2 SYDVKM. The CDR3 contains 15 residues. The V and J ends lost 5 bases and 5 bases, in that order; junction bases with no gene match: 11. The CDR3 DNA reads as TGTGCCAGCAGTCGCCCCGGGACAGGTCCCAACGAGCAGTACTTC. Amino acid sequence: CASSRPGTGPNEQYF.

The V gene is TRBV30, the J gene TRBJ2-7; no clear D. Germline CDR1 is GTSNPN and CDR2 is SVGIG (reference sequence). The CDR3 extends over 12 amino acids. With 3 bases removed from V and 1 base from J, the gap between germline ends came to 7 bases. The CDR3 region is CAWRSESYEQYF. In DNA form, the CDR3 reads TGTGCCTGGAGGAGTGAATCCTACGAGCAGTACTTC.

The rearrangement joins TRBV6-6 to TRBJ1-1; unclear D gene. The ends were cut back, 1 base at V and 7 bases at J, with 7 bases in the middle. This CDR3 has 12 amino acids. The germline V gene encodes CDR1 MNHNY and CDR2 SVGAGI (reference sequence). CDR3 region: CASSYYEDEAFF. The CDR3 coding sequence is TGTGCCAGCAGTTACTACGAGGATGAAGCTTTCTTT.

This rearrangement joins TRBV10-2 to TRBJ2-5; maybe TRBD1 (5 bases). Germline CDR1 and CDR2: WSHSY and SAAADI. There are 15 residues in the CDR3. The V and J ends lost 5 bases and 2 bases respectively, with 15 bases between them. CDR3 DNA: TGCGCCAGCAGTCCCCCAGGGTACCTTCAAGAGACCCAGTACTTC. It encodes CASSPPGYLQETQYF.

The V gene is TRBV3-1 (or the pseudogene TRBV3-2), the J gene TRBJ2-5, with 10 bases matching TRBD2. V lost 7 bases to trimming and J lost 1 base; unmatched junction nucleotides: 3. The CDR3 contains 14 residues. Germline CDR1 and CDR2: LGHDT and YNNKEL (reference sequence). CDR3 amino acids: CASTQRGGQETQYF. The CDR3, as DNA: TGTGCCAGCACCCAGCGGGGGGGCCAAGAGACCCAGTACTTC.

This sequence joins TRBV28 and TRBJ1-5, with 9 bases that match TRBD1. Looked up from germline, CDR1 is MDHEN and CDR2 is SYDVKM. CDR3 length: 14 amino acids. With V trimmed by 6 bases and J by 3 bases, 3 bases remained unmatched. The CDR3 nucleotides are TGTGCCAGCAGGGGACAGGGCTACAATCAGCCCCAGCATTTT. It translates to CASRGQGYNQPQHF.

CDR3 sequence (DNA): TGTGCCAGCAGCACAGCTAGCGATACGCAGTATTTT. This sequence encodes CASSTASDTQYF. V usage is TRBV9 and J usage is TRBJ2-3; D may be TRBD2 (5 bases). There are 12 residues in the CDR3. V was shortened by 4 bases and J by 6 bases, with 9 bases between the two germline ends. Germline-derived CDR1 and CDR2 are SGDLS and YYNGEE.